The next 24 T cell receptor beta chains were all read from a single sample in a study of T cells in Graves' hyperthyroidism and ophthalmopathy. TCR beta CDR3 sequences were amplified from RNA transcripts. Researchers ran a first-round RT-PCR on the TCR CDR3 using the HTBI primer set. TCRdb fed the multiplex PCR reads into MiXCR, producing one record per CDR3 protein. The sample has 92,000 or so distinct CDR3 sequences; under 65% are singletons. Source material: blood. Every receptor here comes from a woman between 40 and 55 years old with Graves' hyperthyroidism.

This clonotype showed up many times. The chain links TRBV2 to TRBJ1-5, with 9 bases lining up with TRBD1. V lost 7 bases and J lost 6; bases outside the gene matches: 4. The germline CDR1 and CDR2 sequences are SNHLY and FYNNEI. The CDR3 runs to 13 residues. CDR3 in DNA: TGTGCCAGCACCGGGACAGGGAGTCAGCCCCAGCATTTT. It encodes CASTGTGSQPQHF.

This clonotype has a handful of counts. The rearrangement joins TRBV7-6 to TRBJ2-7; 14 positions match TRBD2. J gave up 7 bases and V 5 bases, and 7 bases lay outside the gene matches. CDR1 is SGHVS, CDR2 FNYEAQ, per germline. CDR3 length equals 15 residues. CDR3 nucleotides: TGTGCCAGCAGCCAGACTAGCGGGAGGGCCAGAGAGCAGTACTTC. Translating gives CASSQTSGRAREQYF. The complete variable domain, with remaining parts taken from reference TRBV7-6 and TRBJ2-7, reads GAGVSQSPRYKVTKRGQDVALRCDPISGHVSLYWYRQALGQGPEFLTYFNYEAQQDKSGLPNDRFSAERPEGSISTLTIQRTEQRDSAMYRCASSQTSGRAREQYFGPGTRLTVT.

There are many counts of this clonotype. This chain links TRBV7-2 with TRBJ2-7; TRBD1 matches 9 bases. This CDR3 has 15 amino acids. V gave up 4 bases and J gave up 4 bases; unmatched junction bases: 8. Germline V gives CDR1 SGHTA, CDR2 FQGNSA. The CDR3 protein is CASSYTRDRVYEQYF. In DNA, the CDR3 is TGTGCCAGCAGCTACACCCGGGACAGGGTATACGAGCAGTACTTC.

J is TRBJ2-7 and V is TRBV20-1; 7 nucleotides align to TRBD2. With V trimmed by 0 bases and J by 1 base, 6 bases remained unmatched. CDR3 length: 15 amino acids. CDR1 is DFQATT and CDR2 is SNEGSKA in the germline V gene (reference sequence). DNA for the CDR3: TGCAGTGCTAGAGATCAAGTGCGGGAGTCCTACGAGCAGTACTTC. Encoded protein: CSARDQVRESYEQYF.

Only a few counts were recorded for this clonotype. The gene calls are TRBV7-2 and TRBJ2-5, with 13 bases lining up with TRBD2. The CDR3 is 19 amino acids. Trimming at V came to 5 bases and at J to 0 bases, leaving 12 bases not matched to a gene. In germline, CDR1 is SGHTA, CDR2 FQGNSA. In DNA form, the CDR3 reads TGTGCCAGCAGCCTCGGGACTAGCGGGACTATTAGTTACCAAGAGACCCAGTACTTC. The encoded protein is CASSLGTSGTISYQETQYF.

In regard to this clonotype: One end of the junction varies from germline; a read error may be responsible. CDR3 loop: CASRGEGGPLITGTQYF. The CDR3 region has the DNA TGTGCCAGCAGAGGTGAAGGGGGGCCACTCATCACAGGTACGCAGTATTTT. The genes are TRBV9 and TRBJ2-3; D might be TRBD1 or TRBD2, each matching 6 bases. CDR1 is SGDLS and CDR2 is YYNGEE in the germline V gene. CDR3 length equals 17 residues.

This clonotype was counted at least ten times. The V gene is TRBV29-1, the J gene TRBJ2-7; TRBD1 agrees at 8 bases. The germline V gene has CDR1 SQVTM and CDR2 ANQGSEA. This CDR3 is 15 amino acids long. V trimming: 1 base; J trimming: 5 bases; junction bases outside the gene matches: 10. In DNA, the CDR3 is TGCAGCGTTGAAGTCCGAGACAGGGGCTGGCACGAGCAGTACTTC. It is translated as CSVEVRDRGWHEQYF.

V usage is TRBV12-3 or TRBV12-4 and J usage is TRBJ2-2, with a weak D call TRBD1 (5 bases). CDR3 length: 13 residues. Trimming took off 1 base at V and 9 bases at J, with 9 bases between the two ends. The CDR3 nucleotides are TGTGCCAGCAGTTTAGATGCAGGGAGGGAGCTGTTTTTT. Amino acid sequence: CASSLDAGRELFF.

In its sample, this clonotype was seen many times. This chain uses TRBV6-5 with TRBJ1-2, with D perhaps matching TRBD1 (5 bases). The germline gives CDR1 MNHEY, CDR2 SVGAGI. The CDR3 totals 16 residues. The V and J ends lost 2 bases and 2 bases respectively, with 15 bases between them. CDR3 amino acids: CASSYGGLGGNYGYTF. In DNA form, the CDR3 reads TGTGCCAGCAGTTACGGGGGACTGGGTGGAAACTATGGCTACACCTTC.

The genes are TRBV20-1 and TRBJ2-5; D is unresolved. V gave up 5 bases and J gave up 7 bases, with 2 bases separating them. The CDR3 covers 8 residues. CDR1 and CDR2 from the germline V gene are DFQATT and SNEGSKA (reference sequence). CDR3 bases: TGCAGTGCTGTGACCCAGTACTTC. Its translation is CSAVTQYF.

The rearrangement joins TRBV29-1 to TRBJ2-7, with a weak D call TRBD1 (6 bases). V shed 3 bases and J shed 4 bases, with 10 bases lying between them. The CDR3 consists of 12 residues. Looked up from germline, CDR1 is SQVTM and CDR2 is ANQGSEA. Here the CDR3 reads CSVEARGYEQYF. The CDR3 DNA reads TGCAGCGTTGAGGCCAGGGGATACGAGCAGTACTTC.

The rearrangement joins TRBV7-9 to TRBJ2-7; D is possibly TRBD1 or TRBD2 (5 bases each). Germline lookup yields CDR1 SEHNR and CDR2 FQNEAQ (reference sequence). V lost 10 bases and J 3 bases, leaving 13 bases between the germline ends. This CDR3 contains 12 residues. The CDR3 region has the DNA TGTGCCATCAGTATGAGGGGCTACGAGCAGTACTTC. It translates to CAISMRGYEQYF.

A note on this clonotype: The conserved phenylalanine or tryptophan normally closing the CDR3 is absent here, so this likely arose from a read error. It is unclear where the CDR3 begins or ends on the DNA, so no DNA is shown, and the CDR3 is as TCRdb lists it. The rearrangement links TRBV5-8 to TRBJ2-5. The CDR3 contains 8 residues when both ends are counted. CDR1 and CDR2 (germline): SGHTS, YDEGEE. CDR3 sequence: CASSLGNT.

The chain links TRBV29-1 to TRBJ1-2, with 7 positions matching TRBD1. This CDR3 is 13 amino acids long. The germline V gene has CDR1 SQVTM and CDR2 ANQGSEA. Losses at the gene ends were 4 bases for V and 4 bases for J; bases not matched to a gene: 6. The CDR3 reads CSVVTGDTYGYTF. The CDR3 DNA reads as TGCAGCGTTGTCACAGGGGACACCTATGGCTACACCTTC. Combining the CDR3 with reference TRBV29-1 and TRBJ1-2 gives the whole variable domain SAVISQKPSRDICQRGTSLTIQCQVDSQVTMMFWYRQQPGQSLTLIATANQGSEATYESGFVIDKFPISRPNLTFSTLTVSNMSPEDSSIYLCSVVTGDTYGYTFGSGTRLTVV.

This clonotype has at least ten counts. The rearrangement joins TRBV7-2 to TRBJ2-2; 11 nucleotides match TRBD2. The CDR3 is 15 amino acids. CDR1 and CDR2 (germline): SGHTA, FQGNSA. V lost 7 bases and J lost 7; bases outside the gene matches: 8. The CDR3 nucleotides read TGTGCCAGCATTGTGACTAGCGGGAAAATCGGGGAGCTGTTTTTT. As protein: CASIVTSGKIGELFF.

This clonotype was counted between two and nine times. The CDR3 region is CAWSVAVSEQYF. In nucleotides, the CDR3 is TGTGCCTGGAGTGTAGCGGTTAGCGAGCAGTACTTC. This chain joins TRBV7-2 and TRBJ2-7, with D possibly matching TRBD2 (6 bases). The CDR3 runs to 12 residues. V shed 11 bases and J shed 6 bases, with 17 bases lying between them. Germline lookup yields CDR1 SGHTA and CDR2 FQGNSA. Full variable domain (rest looked up from reference TRBV7-2 and TRBJ2-7): GAGVSQSPSNKVTEKGKDVELRCDPISGHTALYWYRQSLGQGLEFLIYFQGNSAPDKSGLPSDRFSAERTGGSVSTLTIQRTQQEDSAVYLCAWSVAVSEQYFGPGTRLTVT.

The chain joins TRBV27 to TRBJ2-7; a weak D match, TRBD1 (5 bases). The CDR3 extends over 14 amino acids. V lost 6 bases, J lost 3 bases, and 15 bases lay in between. CDR1 is MNHEY and CDR2 is SMNVEV in the germline V gene (reference sequence). CDR3 in DNA: TGTGCCAGCAGGGCGTCATGGGGCCTCTACGAGCAGTACTTC. This codes for CASRASWGLYEQYF.

The J gene is TRBJ2-7, the V gene TRBV20-1; TRBD2 is a possible D gene (6 bases). The CDR3 runs to 12 residues. CDR1 DFQATT and CDR2 SNEGSKA come from the germline V gene (reference sequence). Trimming took off 4 bases at V and 2 bases at J, with 9 bases between the two ends. The DNA for the CDR3 is TGCAGTGCTACGCCGGGGGCCTACGAGCAGTACTTC. Encoded protein: CSATPGAYEQYF.

This clonotype occurred once. The junction departs from the called germline gene at one end, perhaps through a read error. The V call is TRBV29-1, the J call TRBJ2-6; D may be TRBD1 (6 bases). This CDR3 spans 14 amino acids. Germline V gene data show CDR1 as SQVTM and CDR2 as ANQGSEA. CDR3 loop: CASSVGTGANVLTF. In DNA, the CDR3 is TGTGCCAGTAGTGTCGGGACAGGGGCCAACGTCCTGACTTTC.

This chain joins TRBV15 and TRBJ2-5; TRBD1 or TRBD2 may be the D gene (5 bases each). Germline CDR1 reads LNHNV; CDR2 reads YYDKDF (reference sequence). The V and J ends lost 5 bases and 6 bases respectively, with 16 bases between them. There are 14 residues in the CDR3. The DNA for the CDR3 is TGTGCCACCAGCCCCCGAGGGGCGAGGAAGACCCAGTACTTC. Its protein product is CATSPRGARKTQYF.

The chain uses TRBV7-2 and TRBJ1-5; D gene ambiguous. Germline V lookup: CDR1 SGHTA, CDR2 FQGNSA. The CDR3 loop spans 14 amino acids. Between the trimmed V and J ends, which lost 11 bases and 6 bases, there was a span of 20 bases. The CDR3: CAWSRGIPAQPQHF. CDR3 DNA: TGTGCCTGGAGTAGAGGGATACCGGCTCAGCCCCAGCATTTT.

This clonotype was recorded many times. This chain connects TRBV6-5 to TRBJ2-7, with TRBD1 matching 7 bases. V lost 6 bases and J lost 3; bases outside the gene matches: 8. CDR3 size: 14 residues. Germline CDR1 MNHEY, CDR2 SVGAGI. CDR3 amino acids: CASSWTGLGYEQYF. Written as DNA, the CDR3 is TGTGCCAGCAGCTGGACAGGCCTAGGCTACGAGCAGTACTTC.

To note about this clonotype: Compared with germline, one end of the junction differs, possibly owing to a read error. The chain combines TRBV24-1 with TRBJ1-4; 7 nucleotides agree with TRBD1. There are 17 residues in the CDR3. Germline V gives CDR1 KGHDR, CDR2 SFDVKD. As DNA, the CDR3 is TGTGCCACCAGTGGGCCGGGACAGACTGCAGCTAATGAAAAACTGTCTTTT. Translating it yields CATSGPGQTAANEKLSF.

The J gene is TRBJ1-2, the V gene TRBV7-6; unclear D gene. CDR3 length: 14 residues. The ends were cut back, 5 bases at V and 3 bases at J, with 13 bases in the middle. Germline V CDR1 and CDR2: SGHVS, FNYEAQ. The CDR3 loop is CASSPIRIDYGYTF. The DNA for the CDR3 is TGTGCCAGCAGCCCTATCCGGATCGACTATGGCTACACCTTC.